The present TCR beta chain was sequenced within a study of T cell responses to AZD1222 COVID-19 vaccine. Points from the study as a whole: Spike was spanned by vaccine-associated CD4 TCRs, which were dominant at 160-218 and 743-854. Only after the peak T cell response were repertoires sampled. At study baseline, merely a handful of AZD1222 recipients were seropositive.

V lost 2 bases, J lost 0 bases, and 20 bases lay in between. Germline CDR1 is KGHSH and CDR2 is LQKENI. The length of the CDR3 is 19 residues. Researchers grouped second doses given at about 4 or about 12 weeks into one pool. Libraries were prepared by immunoSEQ multiplex PCR; TCRdb keeps only in-frame clonotypes and omits some of them. The table lists about 73,000 clones, roughly nine tenths of them singletons, with about 9.3% in the top ten. Turning to this clone: Antigen unknown.

The receptor comes from an adult who received the AZD1222 COVID-19 vaccine. The sequencing used peripheral blood, collected 28 days after the second AZD1222 dose. V is TRBV18 and J is TRBJ1-5; D possibly corresponds to TRBD1 (5 bases). In nucleotides, the CDR3 is TGTGCCAGCTCACCAGGGGGGTTCACCGACCAGTATAGCAATCAGCCCCAGCATTTT. Translation gives CASSPGGFTDQYSNQPQHF.